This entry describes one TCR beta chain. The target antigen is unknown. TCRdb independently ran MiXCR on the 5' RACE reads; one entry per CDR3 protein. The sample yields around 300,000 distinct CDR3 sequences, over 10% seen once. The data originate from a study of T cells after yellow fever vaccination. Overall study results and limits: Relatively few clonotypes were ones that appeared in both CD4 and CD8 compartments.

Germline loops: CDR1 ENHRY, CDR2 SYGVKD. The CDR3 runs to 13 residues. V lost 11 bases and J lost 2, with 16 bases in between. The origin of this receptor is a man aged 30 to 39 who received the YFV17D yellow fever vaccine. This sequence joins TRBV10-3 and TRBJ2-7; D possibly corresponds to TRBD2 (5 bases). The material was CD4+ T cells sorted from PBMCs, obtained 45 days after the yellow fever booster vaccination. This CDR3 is CALREGSTYEQYF. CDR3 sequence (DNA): TGTGCCCTACGTGAGGGATCCACCTACGAGCAGTACTTC.